The T cell receptor beta chain under discussion was sequenced for a study of CD8+ T cells in alopecia areata. Study as a whole: Treated patients swallowed 5 to 10 mg of oral tofacitinib twice daily. Tofacitinib therapy took 6 to 18 months; 6 months off drug came after.

Collected material from alopecia areata patients comprised lesional scalp punch biopsies and peripheral blood. About this clone: Its antigen is undetermined.

Study-level results: Lesional tissue from the scalp (especially in alopecia totalis/universalis) showed higher clonality than normal scalp.

RNA, once extracted, was reverse transcribed into cDNA for use as the sequencing template. Using immunoSEQ multiplex PCR, the repertoire was profiled, and TCRdb retains in-frame clones only, with some absent. Of approximately 100,000 clones listed, around two fifths were seen once; the top ten hold 0.79%. The clonotype was recovered from a human donor with alopecia areata. The specimen sequenced was CD4+ T cells sorted from blood.

This CDR3 reads CSVERAANNEQFF. Here the CDR3 DNA reads TGCAGCGTTGAGCGCGCGGCTAACAATGAGCAGTTCTTC. This sequence joins TRBV29-1 and TRBJ2-1; unclear D gene. The ends were cut back, 3 bases at V and 5 bases at J, with 11 bases in the middle. The CDR3 is 13 amino acids. The germline gives CDR1 SQVTM, CDR2 ANQGSEA.